This T cell receptor (beta chain) stems from a study of technical replicates of blood from a few donors. The CDR3 runs to 15 residues. Unmatched junction bases numbered 3, after V lost 4 bases and J lost 0 bases. CDR1 SGHDT and CDR2 YYEEEE come from the germline V gene. Here immunoSEQ multiplex PCR was the method, and the copy in TCRdb shows in-frame clones only, minus some. The table has over 8,000 clones, about nine tenths seen once. The rearrangement links TRBV5-6 to TRBJ2-2; 7 bases map to TRBD1. Sequenced material: PBMCs. The sequence was obtained from a human donor in good health. The CDR3 sequence is CASSPGTANTGELFF. The CDR3 DNA reads as TGTGCCAGCAGCCCCGGGACAGCGAACACCGGGGAGCTGTTTTTT.